The clone carrying this T cell receptor beta chain was counted once. Its specificity is unknown. This CDR3 contains 18 residues. Germline V gene lookup returns CDR1 SGHRS and CDR2 YFSETQ. The trim removed 5 bases at V and 10 bases at J, leaving 20 bases unmatched. The entry originates in a study of chemoradiotherapy in HPV16-positive cancers. Whole-study results and caveats: Only a couple of HPV16-positive patients supplied the functional HPV-specificity definition.

Assay used: immunoSEQ multiplex PCR; TCRdb lists only in-frame clones, some missing. The table includes around 40,000 clones, 75% to 85% detected once. The input for sequencing was blood, taken from a patient who underwent chemoradiotherapy. This clonotype was obtained from a human donor with HPV-associated anogenital cancer. The gene calls are TRBV5-1 and TRBJ1-6; 8 bases are a match to TRBD1. CDR3: CASRTGPDRGLYGSPLHF. The CDR3 nucleotides read TGCGCCAGCAGGACTGGACCTGACAGGGGACTGTATGGATCACCCCTCCACTTT. Based on the CDR3 plus reference TRBV5-1 and TRBJ1-6, the full variable domain is KAGVTQTPRYLIKTRGQQVTLSCSPISGHRSVSWYQQTPGQGLQFLFEYFSETQRNKGNFPGRFSGRQFSNSRSEMNVSTLELGDSALYLCASRTGPDRGLYGSPLHFGNGTRLTVT.